A selection of T cell receptor beta chains follows, all from one sample in a study of shared T cell receptors in the human thymus. Repertoires were generated with immunoSEQ multiplex PCR, while TCRdb's copy carries only in-frame clones and drops some. The table has some 660,000 clones, more than 75% seen once. These data also featured in a second study, about human thymus T cells.

Sequenced input: thymocytes. The receptors stem from a boy younger than two with a congenital heart defect. Both conserved end residues are part of each CDR3. The D gene is left open where the match is weak. Where a row states a size, it is once, few, many or the class of an expanded clone; other rows omit it.

cdr3_aa cdr3_nt d_call v_call clone_size j_call
CASSLIQGAGNEQFF TGCGCCAGCAGCTTGATCCAGGGGGCGGGCAATGAGCAGTTCTTC TRBD1 TRBV5-1 once TRBJ2-1
CASSQDISGVAYEQYF TGTGCCAGCAGCCAAGATATAAGCGGGGTAGCCTACGAGCAGTACTTC TRBD2 TRBV4-2 - TRBJ2-7
CASSPGRWGHNEQFF TGTGCCAGCAGCCCCGGACGTTGGGGGCACAATGAGCAGTTCTTC - TRBV28 - TRBJ2-1
CASSSTTGGAGELFF TGTGCCAGCAGTTCCACCACAGGGGGCGCGGGGGAGCTGTTTTTT TRBD1 TRBV6-5 - TRBJ2-2
CASSLARTSAYQQETQYF TGTGCCAGCAGTTTAGCACGGACTAGCGCCTACCAACAAGAGACCCAGTACTTC TRBD2 TRBV28 - TRBJ2-5
CASSPHGGNTIYF TGTGCCAGCTCACCACACGGTGGAAACACCATATATTTT - TRBV18 few TRBJ1-3
CASSLRGLAGSYSTDTQYF TGCGCCAGCAGCTTGAGGGGACTAGCGGGATCATATAGCACAGATACGCAGTATTTT TRBD2 TRBV5-1 - TRBJ2-3
CASSDFRDRVSPGYTF TGTGCCAGCAGTGACTTTAGGGACAGGGTTTCTCCGGGCTACACCTTC TRBD1 TRBV6-1 - TRBJ1-2
CASSHRAANTGELFF TGTGCCAGCAGTCACAGGGCCGCGAACACCGGGGAGCTGTTTTTT - TRBV6-5 - TRBJ2-2
CASSSTGARRSTDTQYF TGTGCCAGCAGTTCCACCGGAGCGCGGCGTAGCACAGATACGCAGTATTTT - TRBV28 - TRBJ2-3